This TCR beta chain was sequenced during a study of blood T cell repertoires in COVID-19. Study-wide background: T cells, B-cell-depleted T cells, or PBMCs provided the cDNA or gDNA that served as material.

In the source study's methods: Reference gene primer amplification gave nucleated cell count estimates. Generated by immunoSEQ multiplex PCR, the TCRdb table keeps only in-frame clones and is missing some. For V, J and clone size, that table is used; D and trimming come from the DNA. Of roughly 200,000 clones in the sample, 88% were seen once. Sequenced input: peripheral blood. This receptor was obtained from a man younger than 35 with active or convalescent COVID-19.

The chain's CDR3 is CASSLYLLDNQPQHF. CDR3 DNA sequence: TGTGCCAGCAGCTTATATCTCCTAGACAATCAGCCCCAGCATTTT. The chain uses TRBV5-6 and TRBJ1-5; D gene unclear. This CDR3 region has 15 residues. Trimming removed 2 bases from V and 3 bases from J, with 12 bases in between. In germline, CDR1 is SGHDT, CDR2 YYEEEE. The complete variable domain, with remaining parts taken from reference TRBV5-6 and TRBJ1-5, reads DAGVTQSPTHLIKTRGQQVTLRCSPKSGHDTVSWYQQALGQGPQFIFQYYEEEERQRGNFPDRFSGHQFPNYSSELNVNALLLGDSALYLCASSLYLLDNQPQHFGDGTRLSIL.